This TCR beta chain is from a study of regulatory T cells in long-lasting Graves disease (dated by TCRdb to about 2021). Notes on the research overall: Patients with newly diagnosed Graves' disease had been on antithyroid drugs for under 3 months. Peripheral blood TCR sequencing and RNA sequencing compared persistent Graves' disease patients with newly diagnosed Graves' disease patients. The study took place in China and was registered as a clinical trial. A total of around 35 samples were covered by TCR sequencing, comprising around 13 persistent and 20 or so newly diagnosed Graves' disease patients.

The CDR3 goes from the cysteine to the phenylalanine over 14 residues. Only CDR3 DNA is held: 42 bases, read in frame from base 1. Taken from the germline V gene (reference sequence), the CDR1 and CDR2 loops are SEHNR and FQNEAQ. At the junction V is shortened by 2 bases and J by 0 bases, with 7 bases in between. The time point tag for this specimen amounts to: newly diagnosed GD, antithyroid drugs for less than 3 months. RNA was extracted from PBMCs in TRIzol for both TCR sequencing and RNA sequencing. The diagnosis of Graves' disease followed American Thyroid Association guidelines. Patients were recruited from an endocrinology department in Xi'an, China. Each patient gave approximately 8.8 milliliters of peripheral blood, collected in an EDTA anticoagulant tube. PBMCs were isolated by Ficoll Paque Plus density gradient separation without further T cell sorting. An Agilent 2100 Bioanalyzer and agarose gel were used to check RNA quality, and a NanoDrop 2000 was used to measure RNA concentration.

This clonotype was observed many times. This receptor's antigen is unknown. No qualities accompany the bases; no much larger clone lies one base away. What the research found in general, with its limitations: The authors noted that the small sample size was a limitation that may lower accuracy. Persistent patients shared more public clonotypes among themselves (more than 2,500) than newly diagnosed patients did (roughly 910). TRBV28, TRBJ1-2 and TRBJ2-5 were preferentially used in persistent disease, while TRBV20-1 and TRBJ2-1 were favored in newly diagnosed disease. Lower TCR Shannon entropy and fewer highly expanded clones were observed in persistent Graves' disease patients than in newly diagnosed patients, which suggested clonal expansion. Peripheral blood alone was examined, since thyroid tissue, which constituted the primary lesion, could not be accessed. Only the TCR beta chain was sequenced and analyzed.

Libraries were built with multiplex PCR. This sample was sequenced with an Illumina HiSeq 4000. iRepertoire HTBI primers and Arm-PCR amplification of CDR3 regions were used to construct TCR beta libraries. Before sequencing, the PCR products went through gel purification. In the authors' own workflow: A total of around 59 TRBV and some 13 TRBJ segments were identified across samples and were used for gene usage analysis of CDR3 amino acid clonotypes. COPE and FqMerger were used to merge the filtered high-quality paired reads into contigs. BLAST was used to align contigs to IMGT TRBV, TRBD and TRBJ reference genes, with CDR3 defined following IMGT. Highly expanded clones were defined as clonotypes with a frequency above 0.1%. Shannon entropy was used to measure repertoire diversity, and the Gini coefficient was used to measure V-J evenness. Clonotypes shared by more than one individual were considered public. The raw public reads went through TCRdb reprocessing: fastp at Q25, MiXCR clone calling, in-frame beta chains kept. Rows matching on CDR3 protein sequence are summarized as one entry with the most common DNA and genes. These V and J calls are TCRdb output, not the study's own analysis. The sample table records approximately 460,000 distinct CDR3 sequences; about a sixth of these occur just once. The ten largest clones take up about 10% of the sample.

These sequences were also reported in another study, on T cells in Graves' hyperthyroidism and ophthalmopathy. As the second study states: Stable Graves' hyperthyroidism was defined as no progression to ophthalmopathy during 18 months of follow-up. Hyperthyroidism patients were newly diagnosed, had a disease duration of under 2 months, and were aged 18 to 65 years. Any patient with an uncontrolled infection, another autoimmune disease, pregnancy or lactation was excluded. Diagnoses were established on the basis of clinical symptoms, serum thyroxine and TRAb, thyroid ultrasound, and orbital computed tomography. The TCR CDR3 was subjected to a first round of RT-PCR using the HTBI primer set and the Qiagen OneStep RT-PCR kit. Most expanded thyroid clonotypes (frequency above 0.001) were also detected in blood, suggesting blood repertoires may reflect thyroid immune responses. Ophthalmopathy was separated from stable hyperthyroidism by a 13 V-J signature model, with 85% to 90% sensitivity and about 81% specificity obtained in cross-validation and 80%/75% obtained in testing. During validation, the model predicted progression to ophthalmopathy a median of about 5.9 months ahead of onset, with around 71% sensitivity and 72.22% specificity. To identify distinguishing TCR V-J signatures, a discovery cohort of around 100 patients was used, comprising some 45 with Graves' ophthalmopathy and some 60 with stable Graves' hyperthyroidism. Prospective prediction of ophthalmopathy was tested in an independent validation cohort of fewer than 20 hyperthyroidism patients and some 17 patients who later progressed to ophthalmopathy. For training and testing, the approximately 92 patients in the discovery cohort were randomly divided in a 7:3 ratio. Thyroid tissue and blood T-cell repertoires from six Graves' hyperthyroidism patients were also compared in the study. After sampling, hyperthyroidism patients received methimazole starting at 30 mg daily, and ophthalmopathy patients received high-dose intravenous methylprednisolone. Libraries were constructed in a second round of multiplex PCR, after which size selection and purification were carried out. Sequencing of the libraries was done on an Illumina HiSeq2000 using paired-end 100 bp reads. SOAPnuke was used to process the raw data, removing reads that contained adapters or uncalled bases, had a mean Phred below 15, or lacked an exact match to the constant primer or identifier. High-quality paired reads were merged using COPE v1.2.5, and each unique nucleotide sequence was defined as a clonotype. Clonotypes were aligned to IMGT TRBV, TRBD and TRBJ reference segments using MiTCR v1.1. The analysis included only V-J combinations with a frequency above 0.0001, which together covered around 99% of the repertoires. The TCS score was defined as the ratio of F50 (clonal expansion) to E x V (chaos), calculated using BLOSUM62-based TCRdist between CDR3 peptides within each V-J. Welch's t-statistics and random forest reduced approximately 520 V-J features to 10 to 15, which were used in a naive Bayes classifier (R e1071). Sample size was not statistically predetermined, and investigators were not blinded to group allocation. The paper reports TCR Vbeta CDR3 sequencing of about 140 peripheral blood samples: 40 to 45 ophthalmopathy, under 80 hyperthyroidism and 17 progressor patients.

The chain couples TRBV7-9 to TRBJ1-1; TRBD1 is possibly the D segment (5 matching bases). This TCR came from a woman in her 30s with Graves disease. Donor details come from another sample of the same person, matched by shared clones. The material was peripheral blood mononuclear cells (PBMCs), obtained at new diagnosis, from a patient treated with antithyroid drugs. The CDR3 reads CASSLRGLNTEAFF. The bases read TGTGCCAGCAGCTTAAGGGGTCTGAACACTGAAGCTTTCTTT. Supplemented by the reference TRBV7-9 and TRBJ1-1 proteins around the CDR3, the complete variable domain is DTGVSQNPRHKITKRGQNVTFRCDPISEHNRLYWYRQTLGQGPEFLTYFQNEAQLEKSRLLSDRFSAERPKGSFSTLEIQRTEQGDSAMYLCASSLRGLNTEAFFGQGTRLTVV.